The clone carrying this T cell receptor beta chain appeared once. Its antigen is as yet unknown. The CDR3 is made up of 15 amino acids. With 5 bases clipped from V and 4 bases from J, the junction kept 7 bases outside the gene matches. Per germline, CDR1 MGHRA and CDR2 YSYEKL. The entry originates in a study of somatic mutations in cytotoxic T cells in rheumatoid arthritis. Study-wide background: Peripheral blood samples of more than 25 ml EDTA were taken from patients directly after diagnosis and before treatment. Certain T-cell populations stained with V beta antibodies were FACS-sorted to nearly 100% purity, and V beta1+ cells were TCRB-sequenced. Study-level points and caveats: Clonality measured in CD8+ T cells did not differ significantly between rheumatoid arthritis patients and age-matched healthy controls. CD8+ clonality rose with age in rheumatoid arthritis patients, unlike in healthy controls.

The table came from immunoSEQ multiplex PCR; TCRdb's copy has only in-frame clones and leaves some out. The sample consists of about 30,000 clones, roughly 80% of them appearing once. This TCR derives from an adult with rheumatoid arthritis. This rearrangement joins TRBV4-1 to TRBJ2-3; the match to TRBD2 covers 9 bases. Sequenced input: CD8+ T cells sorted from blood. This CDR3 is CASSTQREVSDTQYF. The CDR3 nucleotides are TGCGCCAGCAGCACCCAGCGGGAGGTGTCAGATACGCAGTATTTT.